One and the same sample provided the 10 T cell receptor beta chains below, sequenced in a study of T cell changes during pregnancy in multiple sclerosis. TCRdb keeps only in-frame clones here, not all; method: immunoSEQ multiplex PCR. Of tens of thousands of clones listed, 85% to 95% are singletons. The material was peripheral blood, obtained in the third trimester of pregnancy. These TCRs come from a female donor in good health, enrolled as a control in a pregnancy study.

J is TRBJ2-1 and V is TRBV11-3; TRBD2 agrees at 12 bases. V lost 1 base to trimming and J lost 4 bases; unmatched junction nucleotides: 5. CDR3 length: 17 residues. Germline values: CDR1 SGHNT, CDR2 YENEEA. CDR3 DNA: TGTGCCAGCAGCTTAGGACTAGCGGGAGCCTTATACAATGAGCAGTTCTTC. Protein sequence: CASSLGLAGALYNEQFF.

The CDR3 nucleotides are TGCGCCAGCAGTTTTGACCCTGGACAGGGCGCAGGAGCTTTCTTT. It is translated as CASSFDPGQGAGAFF. This sequence joins TRBV5-1 and TRBJ1-1, with TRBD1 matching over 8 bases. The CDR3 totals 15 residues. The V segment lost 5 bases and the J segment 10 bases; nucleotides outside the gene matches: 16. Germline-derived CDR1 and CDR2 are SGHRS and YFSETQ.

The V and J genes are TRBV5-4 and TRBJ2-7, with D perhaps TRBD1 (6 bases). The CDR3 extends over 16 amino acids. Looked up from germline, CDR1 is SGHNT and CDR2 is YYREEE (reference sequence). The V gene lost 4 bases and the J gene lost 0 bases, with 17 bases spanning the gap. The CDR3 spells CASSPQGGASSYEQYF. DNA for the CDR3: TGTGCCAGCAGCCCCCAAGGGGGTGCCAGCTCCTACGAGCAGTACTTC.

The chain recombines TRBV5-8 with TRBJ1-2; 9 positions match TRBD1. Germline V gives CDR1 SGHTS, CDR2 YDEGEE. J gave up 7 bases and V 4 bases, and 5 bases lay outside the gene matches. The CDR3 extends over 13 amino acids. CDR3 region: CASSRATGGGYTF. CDR3 sequence (DNA): TGTGCCAGCAGCCGAGCGACAGGGGGTGGCTACACCTTC.

This chain connects TRBV27 to TRBJ2-5, with D possibly being TRBD1 (6 bases). The CDR3 totals 14 residues. Per germline, CDR1 MNHEY and CDR2 SMNVEV (reference sequence). V dropped 5 bases and J dropped 5 bases, with 15 bases sitting between them. Written as DNA, the CDR3 is TGTGCCAGCAGTCCAGGGGCTGGCGGCGAGACCCAGTACTTC. This encodes CASSPGAGGETQYF.

The count of this clone is one. V and J are TRBV19 and TRBJ1-2, with D unclear. Germline values: CDR1 LNHDA, CDR2 SQIVND (reference sequence). Trimming cost V 2 bases and J 3 bases, with 7 bases left between them. This CDR3 is built from 13 residues. In DNA form, the CDR3 reads TGTGCCAGTAGTATAACGGGTGACTATGGCTACACCTTC. Translated: CASSITGDYGYTF.

The chain recombines TRBV5-1 with TRBJ2-2; possible D gene TRBD2, 7 bases. V lost 2 bases to trimming and J lost 2 bases, with 10 bases between them. The CDR3 has 15 residues. CDR1 and CDR2 (germline): SGHRS, YFSETQ. As DNA, the CDR3 is TGCGCCAGCAGCTTAGCGGGACACAACACCGGGGAGCTGTTTTTT. It specifies CASSLAGHNTGELFF.

This clone was recorded only once. This rearrangement joins TRBV28 to TRBJ1-1; possible D gene TRBD1, 6 bases. The germline V gene has CDR1 MDHEN and CDR2 SYDVKM. The V and J ends lost 8 bases and 1 base respectively, with 14 bases between them. CDR3 length: 14 amino acids. In nucleotides, the CDR3 is TGTGCCAGCTTCACAGGGCCCCCGAACACTGAAGCTTTCTTT. Its protein product is CASFTGPPNTEAFF.

The chain carries TRBV29-1 and TRBJ1-2; TRBD1 might be the D (5 bases). The CDR3 spans 12 residues. Germline V gene data show CDR1 as SQVTM and CDR2 as ANQGSEA. V lost 1 base, J lost 3 bases, and 6 bases lay in between. DNA for the CDR3: TGCAGCGTTGAAGGGGGGGACTATGGCTACACCTTC. Its translation: CSVEGGDYGYTF.

The chain carries TRBV5-1 and TRBJ1-3; TRBD1 agrees at 7 bases. Germline V gene data show CDR1 as SGHRS and CDR2 as YFSETQ. V lost 4 bases and J lost 1; bases outside the gene matches: 5. This CDR3 is 15 amino acids long. CDR3 in DNA: TGCGCCAGCAGCCCTTACAGGGGTTCTGGAAACACCATATATTTT. Protein sequence: CASSPYRGSGNTIYF.